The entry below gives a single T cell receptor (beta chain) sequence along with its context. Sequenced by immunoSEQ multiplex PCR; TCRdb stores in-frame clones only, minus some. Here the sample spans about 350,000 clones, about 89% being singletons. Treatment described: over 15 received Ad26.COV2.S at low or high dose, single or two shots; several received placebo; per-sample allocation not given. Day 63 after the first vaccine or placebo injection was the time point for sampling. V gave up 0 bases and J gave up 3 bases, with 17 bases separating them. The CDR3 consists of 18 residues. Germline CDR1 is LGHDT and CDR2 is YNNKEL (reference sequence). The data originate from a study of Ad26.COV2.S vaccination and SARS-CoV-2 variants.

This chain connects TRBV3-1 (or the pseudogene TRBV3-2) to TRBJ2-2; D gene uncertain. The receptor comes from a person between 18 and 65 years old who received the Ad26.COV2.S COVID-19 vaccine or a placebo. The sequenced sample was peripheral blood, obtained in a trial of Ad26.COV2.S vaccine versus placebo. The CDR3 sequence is CASSQEAFGAWDTGELFF. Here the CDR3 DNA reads TGTGCCAGCAGCCAAGAGGCCTTCGGAGCGTGGGACACCGGGGAGCTGTTTTTT.